The T cell receptor (beta chain) under discussion was sequenced for a study of blood T cell repertoires in COVID-19. Germline V gene data show CDR1 as SGHKS and CDR2 as YYEKEE (reference sequence). V lost 0 bases and J 0 bases, leaving 6 bases between the germline ends. There are 15 residues in the CDR3. Clinical histories supplied by participants themselves formed the basis of cohort assignment. Source study methods: Scientists estimated how many nucleated cells there were by amplifying reference gene primers. The method was immunoSEQ multiplex PCR; TCRdb's version includes in-frame clones alone and lacks a portion of them. V and J calls and clone size are given by that table; D and trimming were obtained from the DNA. In the table there are around 300,000 clones, roughly nine tenths of which are singletons.

The receptor was isolated from a young woman who had recovered from COVID-19. This rearrangement joins TRBV5-5 to TRBJ1-4; D is uncertain. Sequenced input: PBMCs or T cells enriched from blood (not recorded which). CDR3 protein: CASSLVTATNEKLFF. DNA of the CDR3: TGTGCCAGCAGCTTGGTTACAGCAACTAATGAAAAACTGTTTTTT.